By share, the clone carrying this T cell receptor (beta chain) counts as medium-sized. This record belongs to a study of graft-versus-host responses after intestinal transplantation. Produced via immunoSEQ multiplex PCR; TCRdb's table is partial and in-frame only. This sample has thousands of clones, with 31% found just once. Germline V gene sequence: CDR1 SNHLY, CDR2 FYNNEI. V was shortened by 10 bases and J by 8 bases, with 20 bases between the two germline ends. This CDR3 has 13 residues. The specimen was alloreactive CD4+ T cells from a mixed lymphocyte reaction culture, collected before intestinal transplant. Subset denoted: CFSE-low proliferating T cells sorted from approximately 6-day pre-transplant mixed lymphocyte reaction (GvH or HvG direction). The clonotype originates from a human patient who received an intestinal transplant. V gene TRBV2 combines with J gene TRBJ1-2, with D maybe TRBD1 (6 bases). CDR3 amino acids: CATRSDSWGGYTF. CDR3 nucleotide sequence: TGTGCCACCCGATCGGACAGCTGGGGAGGCTACACCTTC. Combining the CDR3 with reference TRBV2 and TRBJ1-2 gives the whole variable domain EPEVTQTPSHQVTQMGQEVILRCVPISNHLYFYWYRQILGQKVEFLVSFYNNEISEKSEIFDDQFSVERPDGSNFTLKIRSTKLEDSAMYFCATRSDSWGGYTFGSGTRLTVV.